These 14 T cell receptor beta chains share one sample of origin, sequenced in a study of blood T cell repertoires in COVID-19. Sequencing used immunoSEQ multiplex PCR; TCRdb keeps in-frame clones, though not all of them. The sample records around 250,000 clones, approximately 85% being singletons. Sequenced: PBMCs or T cells enriched from blood (not recorded which). These receptors all come from a woman between 50 and 59 years old who had been exposed to COVID-19.

V gene TRBV19 combines with J gene TRBJ1-6, with 9 bases fitting TRBD1. This CDR3 region has 17 residues. The V gene's germline CDR1 is LNHDA and CDR2 SQIVND (reference sequence). After removal of 5 bases from V and 9 bases from J, the junction contained 14 bases not matched to a gene. The CDR3 DNA reads as TGTGCCAGTAGTGCCCAAACCGGGACAGGGTCGAGTTCACCCCTCCACTTT. Translated, it gives CASSAQTGTGSSSPLHF.

The gene calls are TRBV2 and TRBJ2-4; no reliable D call. This CDR3 contains 14 residues. Germline loops: CDR1 SNHLY, CDR2 FYNNEI. Trimming took 3 bases from V and 6 from J, leaving 12 bases between them. The CDR3, as DNA: TGTGCCAGCAGTGACAGTGATGGTTCAAACATTCAGTACTTC. Encoded protein: CASSDSDGSNIQYF. The full variable domain, completed using reference TRBV2 and TRBJ2-4, is EPEVTQTPSHQVTQMGQEVILRCVPISNHLYFYWYRQILGQKVEFLVSFYNNEISEKSEIFDDQFSVERPDGSNFTLKIRSTKLEDSAMYFCASSDSDGSNIQYFGAGTRLSVL.

This clone appeared a single time. The chain links TRBV12-3 or TRBV12-4 to TRBJ1-5; D gene unclear. The CDR3 is 12 residues long. V was clipped by 3 bases and J by 4 bases, with 4 bases between them. The CDR3 region is CASSLENQPQHF. In DNA form, the CDR3 reads TGTGCCAGCAGTTTGGAGAATCAGCCCCAGCATTTT.

The chain links TRBV3-1 (or the pseudogene TRBV3-2) to TRBJ1-3, with D possibly being TRBD1 (5 bases). The germline CDR1 and CDR2 sequences are LGHDT and YNNKEL (reference sequence). Trimming took off 2 bases at V and 4 bases at J, with 12 bases between the two ends. This CDR3 is built from 15 residues. Written as DNA, the CDR3 is TGTGCCAGCAGCCAACATCGACAGTGGGGAAACACCATATATTTT. It encodes CASSQHRQWGNTIYF.

V is TRBV27 and J is TRBJ1-2; D uncertain. V gave up 0 bases and J gave up 8 bases, with 16 bases separating them. Germline lookup yields CDR1 MNHEY and CDR2 SMNVEV (reference sequence). The CDR3 loop spans 15 amino acids. CDR3 in amino acids: CASSLSLGPLDGYTF. CDR3 DNA sequence: TGTGCCAGCAGTTTATCGCTGGGCCCCCTTGACGGCTACACCTTC.

The genes are TRBV15 and TRBJ2-5; TRBD2 matches 8 bases. The CDR3 sequence is 17 residues long. V gave up 4 bases and J gave up 3 bases; unmatched junction bases: 13. CDR1 LNHNV and CDR2 YYDKDF come from the germline V gene (reference sequence). CDR3 in amino acids: CATSTSPLSGGEETQYF. The CDR3 DNA is TGTGCCACCAGCACAAGCCCCTTAAGCGGGGGAGAAGAGACCCAGTACTTC.

Only a few counts were recorded for this clone. The V call is TRBV10-3, the J call TRBJ1-1, with D uncertain. Germline values: CDR1 ENHRY, CDR2 SYGVKD. Deletions cut 3 bases from V and 3 bases from J, with 14 bases between. The CDR3 spans 15 residues. CDR3 sequence: CAISDTQTMDTEAFF. In nucleotides, the CDR3 is TGTGCCATCAGTGACACTCAAACTATGGACACTGAAGCTTTCTTT.

CDR3 sequence reads: CASSEALGQANRVNTEAFF. The CDR3, as DNA: TGTGCCAGCAGTGAAGCCCTGGGACAGGCCAATCGGGTGAACACTGAAGCTTTCTTT. V is TRBV6-1 and J is TRBJ1-1, with TRBD1 matching over 8 bases. J gave up 0 bases and V 0 bases, and 12 bases lay outside the gene matches. The CDR3 is made up of 19 amino acids. The germline gives CDR1 MNHNS, CDR2 SASEGT.

V and J are TRBV3-1 (or the pseudogene TRBV3-2) and TRBJ2-1; D gene ambiguous. The CDR3 is 14 residues long. Germline CDR1 and CDR2: LGHDT and YNNKEL (reference sequence). V was pared by 4 bases and J by 14 bases, with 21 bases between. CDR3 sequence: CASSPPLKVSEKFF. In nucleotides, the CDR3 is TGTGCCAGCAGCCCACCTCTAAAAGTTTCTGAAAAGTTCTTC.

This clone was detected once. The rearrangement links TRBV5-4 to TRBJ1-3; D possibly corresponds to TRBD1 (5 bases). The germline V and J ends were trimmed by 10 bases and 2 bases, with 22 bases remaining between them. The V gene's germline CDR1 is SGHNT and CDR2 YYREEE (reference sequence). The CDR3 extends over 16 amino acids. The CDR3 DNA reads TGTGCCGTAAAAGCCGGGGGAGGTAGTGCTGGAAACACCATATATTTT. Protein sequence: CAVKAGGGSAGNTIYF.

The rearrangement links TRBV5-4 to TRBJ2-2; D possibly corresponds to TRBD2 (5 bases). The CDR3 sequence is 14 residues long. Germline assignment: CDR1 SGHNT and CDR2 YYREEE (reference sequence). The V gene lost 6 bases and the J gene lost 1 base, with 10 bases spanning the gap. CDR3 protein: CASKGGQNTGELFF. The CDR3 DNA reads TGTGCCAGCAAAGGAGGCCAGAACACCGGGGAGCTGTTTTTT.

The CDR3 DNA sequence: TGTGCCAGCAGTTTATCTGGGCGGGGGGGCCTCGGTGAGCAGTTCTTC. Its protein is CASSLSGRGGLGEQFF. The gene calls are TRBV28 and TRBJ2-1, with TRBD2 identical over 9 bases. The V gene end was trimmed by 1 base and the J gene end by 9 bases; junction bases not matched to a gene: 10. This CDR3 spans 16 amino acids. CDR1 and CDR2 from the germline V gene are MDHEN and SYDVKM.

The chain carries TRBV5-1 and TRBJ1-2; D ambiguous. Germline assignment: CDR1 SGHRS and CDR2 YFSETQ. The CDR3 covers 16 residues. V lost 2 bases, J lost 8 bases, and 22 bases lay in between. CDR3 nucleotide sequence: TGCGCCAGCAGCTTCCCGGGTACTCAAGGCACTTCCGGCTACACCTTC. Protein: CASSFPGTQGTSGYTF.

This clone was counted only a few times. Mismatch with germline at one junction end may stem from a read error. The chain is built from TRBV27 and TRBJ1-5; D is possibly TRBD1 (6 bases). The CDR3 has 13 residues. Looked up from germline, CDR1 is MNHEY and CDR2 is SMNVEV (reference sequence). As DNA, the CDR3 is TGTGCCAGCAGCACAGGGTGGGATCATCCCCAGCATTTT. Amino acid sequence: CASSTGWDHPQHF.